Below, 27 T cell receptor beta chains from the same sample are listed, as sequenced in a study of cytomegalovirus exposure and HLA in healthy donors. This PCR relied on a set of 60 Vbeta primers and 13 Jbeta primers. Some clones are missing from TCRdb's copy, which holds only in-frame ones; the method was immunoSEQ multiplex PCR. The data contain 180,000 or so clones, around 75% of them singletons. The sequenced material came from PBMCs. Source of these receptors: a woman between 35 and 50 years old in good health and CMV-seropositive.

In DNA, the CDR3 is TGTGCCAGCAGCCCCTTGACAGGGACTAATGAAAAACTGTTTTTT. This codes for CASSPLTGTNEKLFF. This chain connects TRBV5-5 to TRBJ1-4, with 7 bases fitting TRBD1. From germline, CDR1 is SGHKS and CDR2 YYEKEE (reference sequence). The V segment lost 4 bases and the J segment 2 bases; nucleotides outside the gene matches: 5. The CDR3 is 15 residues long.

The count of this clone is one. The chain recombines TRBV7-8 with TRBJ1-1, with 7 bases aligning to TRBD1. The germline gives CDR1 SGHVS, CDR2 FQNEAQ. This CDR3 has 14 residues. Trimming took 4 bases from V and 1 from J; bases not matched to a gene: 3. DNA of the CDR3: TGTGCCAGCAGCTCCGGGACAGAGAACACTGAAGCTTTCTTT. It encodes CASSSGTENTEAFF. Variable domain in full (rest from reference TRBV7-8 and TRBJ1-1): GAGVSQSPRYKVAKRGQDVALRCDPISGHVSLFWYQQALGQGPEFLTYFQNEAQLDKSGLPSDRFFAERPEGSVSTLKIQRTQQEDSAVYLCASSSGTENTEAFFGQGTRLTVV.

As DNA, the CDR3 is TGTGCCAGCAGTGGAGGACAGGGGGCAGATACGCAGTATTTT. Its protein product is CASSGGQGADTQYF. The chain combines TRBV6-5 with TRBJ2-3; 10 bases fit TRBD1. V lost 5 bases, J lost 4 bases, and 3 bases stayed unmatched. The CDR3 runs to 14 residues. Germline V gene data show CDR1 as MNHEY and CDR2 as SVGAGI.

The V and J genes are TRBV4-3 and TRBJ2-7, with D perhaps TRBD1 (6 bases). Trimming took off 2 bases at V and 6 bases at J, with 11 bases between the two ends. This CDR3 has 13 residues. Germline V gives CDR1 LGHNA, CDR2 YSLEER. The CDR3 sequence: CASSQKLGGEQYF. The CDR3 region has the DNA TGCGCCAGCAGCCAAAAGCTAGGGGGCGAGCAGTACTTC.

This sequence joins TRBV5-3 and TRBJ2-5; 7 bases line up with TRBD1. TRBV5-3 is classed as an ORF, of uncertain function. This CDR3 is 16 amino acids long. The V segment lost 5 bases and the J segment 5 bases; nucleotides outside the gene matches: 15. The CDR3 nucleotides read TGTGCCAGAAGTGTAACCCCCTTCAGGGGGTCGGAGACCCAGTACTTC. This codes for CARSVTPFRGSETQYF.

This clone was observed a single time. CDR3 DNA: TGTGCCAGCAGTGATTCGGGGGGTCTTGGAAACACCATATATTTT. Amino acids: CASSDSGGLGNTIYF. The chain joins TRBV25-1 to TRBJ1-3; D perhaps matches TRBD1 (5 bases). In germline, CDR1 is MGHDK, CDR2 SYGVNS. The CDR3 is 15 amino acids. V was pared by 3 bases and J by 3 bases, with 12 bases between.

To note about this clone: Relative to the germline gene, one junction end is altered; a read error may explain this. The chain combines TRBV7-9 with TRBJ2-7, with D possibly matching TRBD2 (5 bases). CDR3 length: 13 amino acids. Germline V gives CDR1 SEHNR, CDR2 FQNEAQ (reference sequence). CDR3 protein: CSSSLARSYEQYF. As DNA, the CDR3 is TGTTCCAGCAGCTTAGCGCGGTCCTACGAGCAGTACTTC.

The chain employs TRBV6-1 and TRBJ1-2, with D unresolved. Germline-derived CDR1 and CDR2 are MNHNS and SASEGT. Deletions cut 0 bases from V and 8 bases from J, with 13 bases between. CDR3 length: 14 amino acids. The DNA of the CDR3 is TGTGCCAGCAGTGAAGCGCCGACGCGTAGCGGCTACACCTTC. It yields the protein CASSEAPTRSGYTF.

The chain combines TRBV11-3 with TRBJ2-1; no firm D call. Germline CDR1 reads SGHNT; CDR2 reads YENEEA. CDR3 length: 17 amino acids. Trimming removed 0 bases from V and 5 bases from J, with 17 bases in between. CDR3 nucleotide sequence: TGTGCCAGCAGCTTAGACTTCGGGTTCCCCCGAAACAATGAGCAGTTCTTC. Its protein product is CASSLDFGFPRNNEQFF.

The chain carries TRBV11-2 and TRBJ1-6, with a weak D call TRBD1 (5 bases). Trimming shortened V by 7 bases and J by 6 bases, and 19 bases separated the two germline ends. The CDR3 is 16 residues long. Germline-derived CDR1 and CDR2 are SGHAT and FQNNGV. DNA of the CDR3: TGTGCCAGCACGCTACCGGGCCGGGGGATTAATTCACCCCTCCACTTT. Its translation: CASTLPGRGINSPLHF.

The J gene is TRBJ2-1, the V gene TRBV2; unclear D gene. This CDR3 region has 14 residues. The V gene lost 6 bases and the J gene lost 0 bases, with 9 bases spanning the gap. CDR1 SNHLY and CDR2 FYNNEI come from the germline V gene. Written as DNA, the CDR3 is TGTGCCAGCAGAAGACACAGCTCCTACAATGAGCAGTTCTTC. Its protein product is CASRRHSSYNEQFF.

The V gene is TRBV19, the J gene TRBJ1-5, with TRBD1 identical over 9 bases. The CDR3 is made up of 16 amino acids. With 3 bases clipped from V and 7 bases from J, the junction kept 10 bases outside the gene matches. Germline V lookup: CDR1 LNHDA, CDR2 SQIVND (reference sequence). The CDR3 DNA follows: TGTGCCAGTAGTATTCTGGTACAGGGGGCAGGGCAGCCCCAGCATTTT. Translated, it gives CASSILVQGAGQPQHF.

V gene TRBV29-1 combines with J gene TRBJ1-1; no reliable D call. CDR1 is SQVTM, CDR2 ANQGSEA, per germline. Trimming cost V 4 bases and J 1 base, with 10 bases left between them. The CDR3 is made up of 13 amino acids. In nucleotides, the CDR3 is TGCAGCGTTGTGAAGGGAGGGAACACTGAAGCTTTCTTT. This translates into CSVVKGGNTEAFF. The complete variable domain, with remaining parts taken from reference TRBV29-1 and TRBJ1-1, reads SAVISQKPSRDICQRGTSLTIQCQVDSQVTMMFWYRQQPGQSLTLIATANQGSEATYESGFVIDKFPISRPNLTFSTLTVSNMSPEDSSIYLCSVVKGGNTEAFFGQGTRLTVV.

The J gene is TRBJ2-1, the V gene TRBV12-5; 11 bases match TRBD2. The CDR3 is made up of 20 amino acids. V lost 4 bases to trimming and J lost 0 bases; unmatched junction nucleotides: 14. Germline V gene sequence: CDR1 LGHNT, CDR2 FRNRAP. This CDR3 is CASGYIAGGLDPNSYNEQFF. The CDR3 region has the DNA TGTGCTAGTGGTTATATAGCGGGAGGGCTGGACCCGAACTCCTACAATGAGCAGTTCTTC.

The J gene is TRBJ2-5, the V gene TRBV6-5; D perhaps matches TRBD1 (5 bases). The DNA matches TRBJ2-7 better at its end, which makes the J call doubtful. The germline gives CDR1 MNHEY, CDR2 SVGAGI. The CDR3 sequence is 11 residues long. In nucleotides, the CDR3 is TGTGCCAGCAGCAACAGGTACGAGCAGTACTTC. Translated, it gives CASSNRYEQYF.

The chain couples TRBV28 to TRBJ1-2, with D unresolved. V was trimmed by 4 bases and J by 5 bases, leaving 11 bases between them. This CDR3 is 13 amino acids long. Germline loops: CDR1 MDHEN, CDR2 SYDVKM. The CDR3 sequence: CASSSVAVYGYTF. The CDR3 coding sequence is TGTGCCAGCAGTTCCGTTGCGGTTTATGGCTACACCTTC.

The rearrangement links TRBV21-1 to TRBJ2-5; whether TRBD1, the table's D call, matches the DNA was not checked. TRBV21-1 is classified as a pseudogene. The CDR3 sequence is 13 residues long. The CDR3 protein is CASNSYFQETQYF. CDR3 sequence (DNA): TGTGCCAGCAACAGCTATTTCCAAGAGACCCAGTACTTC.

The chain has TRBV28 and TRBJ1-2; unclear D gene. Trimming took off 5 bases at V and 4 bases at J, with 11 bases between the two ends. Germline CDR1 and CDR2: MDHEN and SYDVKM. The CDR3 is 13 residues long. The DNA of the CDR3 is TGTGCCAGCAGTCTAGCCCATGGCTATGGCTACACCTTC. Its translation is CASSLAHGYGYTF.

The chain couples TRBV5-1 to TRBJ2-5; 10 bases are a match to TRBD2. The DNA matches TRBJ2-7 better at its end, which makes the J call doubtful. CDR3 size: 16 residues. CDR1 and CDR2 from the germline V gene are SGHRS and YFSETQ. The DNA of the CDR3 is TGCGCCAGCAGTCCGACTAGCGGGCCGAGCTCCTACGAGCAGTACTTC. Translation: CASSPTSGPSSYEQYF.

The genes are TRBV5-4 and TRBJ1-2; 7 positions match TRBD1. Germline V CDR1 and CDR2: SGHNT, YYREEE (reference sequence). The CDR3 covers 13 residues. The ends lost 6 bases at V and 6 bases at J; junction bases unmatched: 8. CDR3 sequence (DNA): TGTGCCAGCACAGGACAGGATTTAGATGGCTACACCTTC. It is translated as CASTGQDLDGYTF.

The chain recombines TRBV18 with TRBJ2-1; the match to TRBD2 covers 7 bases. V shed 2 bases, J shed 6 bases, and the junction held 10 bases outside the gene matches. The CDR3 is 16 amino acids. Germline CDR1 reads KGHSH; CDR2 reads LQKENI. The CDR3 region is CASSPRTSRVTNEQFF. The CDR3 DNA follows: TGTGCCAGCTCACCAAGGACTAGTAGAGTTACCAATGAGCAGTTCTTC.

V is TRBV7-8 and J is TRBJ1-1; 7 nucleotides agree with TRBD1. Germline V CDR1 and CDR2: SGHVS, FQNEAQ. V gave up 1 base and J gave up 0 bases; unmatched junction bases: 11. The length of the CDR3 is 18 residues. The CDR3 coding sequence is TGTGCCAGCAGCTTAGGGAGGGCGGGACAGTTATTGAACACTGAAGCTTTCTTT. Its protein product is CASSLGRAGQLLNTEAFF.

The chain is built from TRBV28 and TRBJ2-7; D remains unclear. In germline, CDR1 is MDHEN, CDR2 SYDVKM. The CDR3 has 14 residues. The V end lost 1 base, the J end lost 2 bases, and 9 bases lay between the germline ends. In DNA, the CDR3 is TGTGCCAGCAGTTTATCTGTCACACCCTACGAGCAGTACTTC. Its protein is CASSLSVTPYEQYF.

This clone showed up just once. The genes are TRBV6-1 and TRBJ1-1, with D perhaps TRBD1 (5 bases). The CDR3 covers 15 residues. V lost 1 base to trimming and J lost 7 bases, with 16 bases between them. Germline V gene sequence: CDR1 MNHNS, CDR2 SASEGT. For the CDR3, the DNA is TGTGCCAGCAGTGAAGTAAAGGCAGGGATCGATGAAGCTTTCTTT. This sequence encodes CASSEVKAGIDEAFF.

This clone occurred a few times. The chain uses TRBV5-5 and TRBJ2-1; D possibly corresponds to TRBD1 (6 bases). V lost 3 bases to trimming and J lost 3 bases, with 10 bases between them. Germline CDR1 and CDR2: SGHKS and YYEKEE (reference sequence). The CDR3 runs 14 residues. The CDR3 nucleotides read TGTGCCAGCAGCTACCAGGGGTTCTACAATGAGCAGTTCTTC. It specifies CASSYQGFYNEQFF. The full variable domain, with the rest looked up from reference TRBV5-5 and TRBJ2-1, is DAGVTQSPTHLIKTRGQQVTLRCSPISGHKSVSWYQQVLGQGPQFIFQYYEKEERGRGNFPDRFSARQFPNYSSELNVNALLLGDSALYLCASSYQGFYNEQFFGPGTRLTVL.

This clone was detected a few times. The chain couples TRBV5-1 to TRBJ2-1, with TRBD1 matching over 10 bases. Germline CDR1 SGHRS, CDR2 YFSETQ. V gave up 2 bases and J gave up 6 bases; unmatched junction bases: 5. The length of the CDR3 is 15 residues. The CDR3 protein is CASSLPWTGGNEQFF. The CDR3 region has the DNA TGCGCCAGCAGCTTACCATGGACAGGGGGCAATGAGCAGTTCTTC.

The V call is TRBV19, the J call TRBJ2-1, with 12 nucleotides matching TRBD2. This CDR3 has 15 amino acids. Germline V gene lookup returns CDR1 LNHDA and CDR2 SQIVND (reference sequence). V lost 3 bases to trimming and J lost 7 bases; unmatched junction nucleotides: 4. The CDR3 sequence: CASSIRLAGVNEQFF. DNA for the CDR3: TGTGCCAGTAGTATCAGACTAGCGGGAGTGAATGAGCAGTTCTTC.